The rows below give T cell receptor beta chains drawn from one sample of a study of blood T cell repertoires in COVID-19. Libraries were prepared by immunoSEQ multiplex PCR; TCRdb keeps only in-frame clonotypes and omits some of them. This sample carries 110,000 to 150,000 clones, 65% to 85% of them seen once, and the ten largest clones take more than 7%. Material: peripheral blood. These receptors all stem from a human donor in a cohort sampled during active COVID-19. Each CDR3 is given with its conserved first and last residue.

J: TRBJ2-7
V: TRBV27
CDR3: CASSAGTGYEQYF

J: TRBJ1-5
V: TRBV19
CDR3: CASSRRQGAWDQPQHF

J: TRBJ2-1
V: TRBV18
CDR3: CASSPQGASYNEQFF

J: TRBJ2-7
V: TRBV4-2
CDR3: CASSQVERAPPYEQYF

J: TRBJ2-2
V: TRBV15
CDR3: CATSRDPAGRTGELFF

J: TRBJ1-4
V: TRBV11-2
CDR3: CASSTPGTGGEKLFF

J: TRBJ1-6
V: TRBV19
CDR3: CASSPDRVRISPLHF

J: TRBJ2-7
V: TRBV21-1
CDR3: CASSKEFDYPPTEQYF

J: TRBJ2-3
V: TRBV7-9
CDR3: CASSPHLGASGGADTQYF

J: TRBJ2-5
V: TRBV7-2
CDR3: CASTSRGPSETQYF

J: TRBJ2-7
V: TRBV6-5
CDR3: CASRGGTYEQYF